This T cell receptor beta chain comes out of a study of regulatory T cells in long-lasting Graves disease. Study results and caveats: Patients whose Graves' disease persisted exhibited lower TCR diversity than those newly diagnosed.

To note about this clonotype: Its antigen is undetermined.

CDR1 is LNHDA, CDR2 SQIVND, per germline (reference sequence). V dropped 4 bases and J dropped 9; count of bases not matched to a gene: 13. The length of the CDR3 is 16 residues. TCR beta libraries were built with iRepertoire HTBI primers and Arm-PCR of CDR3 regions. TCRdb analysed the multiplex PCR reads with MiXCR anew, one entry per CDR3 protein. Among 600,000 to 850,000 distinct CDR3 sequences listed, about 32% were seen once. Time point denoted: persistent/refractory GD, antithyroid drugs over 5 years with positive TRAb. Generation of the TCR library employed RNA extracted from PBMCs. The chain carries TRBV19 and TRBJ2-4, with 9 nucleotides matching TRBD2. The receptor was derived from a female donor with Graves disease. Sample: peripheral blood mononuclear cells (PBMCs), taken when the disease was refractory, from a patient treated with antithyroid drugs. CDR3 bases: TGTGCCAGTAGTAGCCGGGGTAGCGGGAGCGGTGGCATTCAGTACTTC. This codes for CASSSRGSGSGGIQYF.